The 18 T cell receptor beta chains in this list originate from one sample, sequenced in a study of blood T cell repertoires in COVID-19. Only in-frame clones appear in the TCRdb table, and some are missing; sequencing was by immunoSEQ multiplex PCR. This table has more than 200,000 clones, 80% to 90% appearing once. Sequenced material: peripheral blood. The receptors stem from a woman aged 50 to 65 with acute or convalescent COVID-19.

V is TRBV5-1 and J is TRBJ2-1; tentative D call: TRBD2 (5 bases). This CDR3 contains 15 residues. Trimming pared 2 bases from V and 0 bases from J, leaving 9 bases between. Germline CDR1 SGHRS, CDR2 YFSETQ. CDR3 sequence (DNA): TGCGCCAGCAGCTTTGTAAGCGGCTCCTACAATGAGCAGTTCTTC. Encoded protein: CASSFVSGSYNEQFF. The full variable domain, with the rest looked up from reference TRBV5-1 and TRBJ2-1, is KAGVTQTPRYLIKTRGQQVTLSCSPISGHRSVSWYQQTPGQGLQFLFEYFSETQRNKGNFPGRFSGRQFSNSRSEMNVSTLELGDSALYLCASSFVSGSYNEQFFGPGTRLTVL.

The rearrangement joins TRBV30 to TRBJ1-2; no definite D call. V gave up 3 bases and J gave up 0 bases, with 5 bases separating them. The CDR3 is 12 residues long. The V gene's germline CDR1 is GTSNPN and CDR2 SVGIG (reference sequence). CDR3 in amino acids: CAWSSANYGYTF. The CDR3 DNA is TGTGCCTGGAGCTCCGCTAACTATGGCTACACCTTC. Full variable domain (rest looked up from reference TRBV30 and TRBJ1-2): SQTIHQWPATLVQPVGSPLSLECTVEGTSNPNLYWYRQAAGRGLQLLFYSVGIGQISSEVPQNLSASRPQDRQFILSSKKLLLSDSGFYLCAWSSANYGYTFGSGTRLTVV.

The gene calls are TRBV29-1 and TRBJ1-1; no reliable D call. This CDR3 is built from 11 residues. Germline V CDR1 and CDR2: SQVTM, ANQGSEA. The V gene lost 5 bases and the J gene lost 6 bases, with 10 bases spanning the gap. CDR3 sequence reads: CSVWPGPEAFF. The DNA for the CDR3 is TGCAGCGTTTGGCCTGGGCCTGAAGCTTTCTTT.

This clone was counted a few times. The V and J genes are TRBV3-1 (or the pseudogene TRBV3-2) and TRBJ2-1, with D possibly matching TRBD1 (6 bases). The length of the CDR3 is 16 residues. V shed 5 bases and J shed 8 bases, with 22 bases lying between them. Germline V gene data show CDR1 as LGHDT and CDR2 as YNNKEL (reference sequence). The CDR3 here is CASSGGRGLVVYEQFF. CDR3 DNA: TGTGCCAGCAGCGGGGGCCGGGGCCTAGTGGTCTATGAGCAGTTCTTC.

The V call is TRBV19, the J call TRBJ1-5, with a weak D call TRBD1 (5 bases). The germline V and J ends were trimmed by 7 bases and 7 bases, with 20 bases remaining between them. The V gene's germline CDR1 is LNHDA and CDR2 SQIVND (reference sequence). This CDR3 has 15 amino acids. The CDR3 protein is CASTSTSGGRQPQHF. The CDR3 region has the DNA TGTGCCAGTACCTCAACCTCCGGGGGTCGCCAGCCCCAGCATTTT.

The chain carries TRBV15 and TRBJ1-4; TRBD1 agrees at 7 bases. This CDR3 comprises 19 residues. With 0 bases clipped from V and 1 base from J, the junction kept 11 bases outside the gene matches. Germline assignment: CDR1 LNHNV and CDR2 YYDKDF (reference sequence). The CDR3 loop reads CATSRDGTGARLTNEKLFF. For the CDR3, the DNA is TGTGCCACCAGCAGAGATGGTACAGGGGCAAGATTAACTAATGAAAAACTGTTTTTT.

This chain joins TRBV6-1 and TRBJ1-2; 10 nucleotides line up with TRBD1. Germline CDR1 and CDR2: MNHNS and SASEGT. The ends lost 4 bases at V and 4 bases at J; junction bases unmatched: 9. The CDR3 totals 16 residues. CDR3 in DNA: TGTGCCAGCAGTGGGCCGGGACAGGGGAGGACCTATGGCTACACCTTC. This sequence encodes CASSGPGQGRTYGYTF.

J is TRBJ2-7 and V is TRBV19; TRBD1 aligns across 7 bases. The V and J ends lost 4 bases and 5 bases, in that order; junction bases with no gene match: 8. Germline V gene sequence: CDR1 LNHDA, CDR2 SQIVND (reference sequence). CDR3 length: 14 residues. The CDR3 spells CASSNQHRGHEQYF. DNA of the CDR3: TGTGCCAGTAGTAACCAACACAGGGGCCACGAGCAGTACTTC.

The DNA of the CDR3 is TGTGCCAGCAGCTTTAGACAGGATCCATGGGAGCAGTACTTC. Its translation is CASSFRQDPWEQYF. The chain couples TRBV11-3 to TRBJ2-7, with D possibly matching TRBD1 (6 bases). V gave up 3 bases and J gave up 7 bases, with 16 bases separating them. This CDR3 is built from 14 residues. Germline assignment: CDR1 SGHNT and CDR2 YENEEA.

The chain employs TRBV10-1 and TRBJ2-1, with TRBD2 identical over 15 bases. The CDR3 is 17 amino acids. V lost 6 bases, J lost 8 bases, and 11 bases stayed unmatched. CDR1 is WNHNN and CDR2 is SYGVQD in the germline V gene (reference sequence). In DNA, the CDR3 is TGCGCCAGCAGCGAGGGACTAGCGGGAGGCATGCAGGATGAGCAGTTCTTC. Its protein is CASSEGLAGGMQDEQFF.

This clone was counted a single time. Here the CDR3 reads CASSLRGQGGADTQYF. The CDR3 bases are TGTGCCAGCAGCTTAAGGGGACAGGGGGGCGCAGATACGCAGTATTTT. The chain couples TRBV11-2 to TRBJ2-3; 11 bases fit TRBD1. Germline V gene lookup returns CDR1 SGHAT and CDR2 FQNNGV. This CDR3 is built from 16 residues. After removal of 2 bases from V and 4 bases from J, the junction contained 5 bases not matched to a gene.

The chain is built from TRBV5-1 and TRBJ2-1; 7 bases map to TRBD1. This CDR3 is built from 15 residues. Germline CDR1 and CDR2: SGHRS and YFSETQ. V lost 4 bases to trimming and J lost 7 bases; unmatched junction nucleotides: 11. For the CDR3, the DNA is TGCGCCAGCAGCCGATCGACAGGGAAGGCGAATGAGCAGTTCTTC. This encodes CASSRSTGKANEQFF.

The CDR3 DNA follows: TGCGCCAGCAGCTCGGGACTAGCTCATGCAGATACGCAGTATTTT. It translates to CASSSGLAHADTQYF. The chain carries TRBV5-1 and TRBJ2-3; TRBD2 aligns across 9 bases. This CDR3 spans 15 amino acids. Germline V gene sequence: CDR1 SGHRS, CDR2 YFSETQ. Losses at the gene ends were 3 bases for V and 4 bases for J; bases not matched to a gene: 6. The whole variable domain, filled in from reference TRBV5-1 and TRBJ2-3, reads KAGVTQTPRYLIKTRGQQVTLSCSPISGHRSVSWYQQTPGQGLQFLFEYFSETQRNKGNFPGRFSGRQFSNSRSEMNVSTLELGDSALYLCASSSGLAHADTQYFGPGTRLTVL.

This sequence joins TRBV29-1 and TRBJ2-2; 16 bases align to TRBD2. V lost 4 bases and J lost 7; bases outside the gene matches: 12. Germline CDR1 reads SQVTM; CDR2 reads ANQGSEA. The CDR3 spans 18 residues. The CDR3 here is CSVVSGTSGRAQGGELFF. The CDR3 DNA follows: TGCAGCGTTGTTTCCGGGACTAGCGGGAGGGCTCAGGGCGGGGAGCTGTTTTTT.

The V gene is TRBV30, the J gene TRBJ1-4; D is ambiguous. The CDR3 loop spans 14 amino acids. Germline assignment: CDR1 GTSNPN and CDR2 SVGIG (reference sequence). V was pared by 8 bases and J by 4 bases, with 17 bases between. In DNA form, the CDR3 reads TGTGCCCGAAGTCACGGACGGGATAATGAAAAACTGTTTTTT. This translates into CARSHGRDNEKLFF. Combining the CDR3 with reference TRBV30 and TRBJ1-4 gives the whole variable domain SQTIHQWPATLVQPVGSPLSLECTVEGTSNPNLYWYRQAAGRGLQLLFYSVGIGQISSEVPQNLSASRPQDRQFILSSKKLLLSDSGFYLCARSHGRDNEKLFFGSGTQLSVL.

The rearrangement joins TRBV25-1 to TRBJ2-1; TRBD1 might be the D (6 bases). V lost 3 bases to trimming and J lost 4 bases, with 10 bases between them. Germline loops: CDR1 MGHDK, CDR2 SYGVNS. This CDR3 contains 14 residues. This CDR3 reads CASSDPGTYNEQFF. In DNA form, the CDR3 reads TGTGCCAGCAGTGATCCAGGGACATACAATGAGCAGTTCTTC.

There are a few counts of this clone. CDR3: CASSQDLVGGTDYEQYF. CDR3 in DNA: TGTGCCAGCAGCCAAGATCTTGTCGGGGGTACCGACTACGAGCAGTACTTC. This chain connects TRBV3-1 (or the pseudogene TRBV3-2) to TRBJ2-7; tentative D call: TRBD2 (6 bases). CDR1 is LGHDT and CDR2 is YNNKEL in the germline V gene (reference sequence). The CDR3 runs 17 residues. Trimming cost V 0 bases and J 3 bases, with 18 bases left between them.

This clone showed up just once. The rearrangement links TRBV6-5 to TRBJ2-1; 8 bases map to TRBD2. Germline CDR1 reads MNHEY; CDR2 reads SVGAGI. This CDR3 has 16 residues. V gave up 3 bases and J gave up 1 base; unmatched junction bases: 5. The CDR3 DNA reads TGTGCCAGCAGTTATCCCTTAGCGGGATCCTACAATGAGCAGTTCTTC. Encoded protein: CASSYPLAGSYNEQFF.